A single sample gave rise to the 21 T cell receptor beta chains below, sequenced in a study of blood T cell repertoires in COVID-19. Profiled with immunoSEQ multiplex PCR; TCRdb holds only in-frame clones, not every one. The sample records more than 95,000 clones, roughly 87% being singletons. Material for sequencing was peripheral blood. The receptors were sampled from a human donor in a cohort sampled during active COVID-19.

This sequence joins TRBV6-2 or TRBV6-3 and TRBJ2-6; TRBD2 matches 9 bases. V lost 6 bases, J lost 0 bases, and 9 bases stayed unmatched. The CDR3 runs to 18 residues. Germline CDR1 reads MNHEY; CDR2 reads SVGEGT. DNA for the CDR3: TGTGCCAGCAGCATTCTAGCGGGATCGAGCTCTGGGGCCAACGTCCTGACTTTC. Amino acid sequence: CASSILAGSSSGANVLTF.

The gene calls are TRBV2 and TRBJ1-2, with D hard to call. Trimming left V 6 bases short and J 1 base short, with 9 bases between. Germline V gene lookup returns CDR1 SNHLY and CDR2 FYNNEI. The CDR3 is 13 residues long. The CDR3 DNA reads TGTGCCAGCAGGGACTTTATTAACTATGGCTACACCTTC. Its translation: CASRDFINYGYTF.

The V gene is TRBV7-3, the J gene TRBJ2-1; 7 nucleotides agree with TRBD2. Germline assignment: CDR1 SGHTA and CDR2 FQGTGA. V was pared by 5 bases and J by 5 bases, with 18 bases of the junction left unmatched. This CDR3 has 18 residues. CDR3 amino acids: CASSPTGRGSGPNNEQFF. The DNA of the CDR3 is TGTGCCAGCAGCCCCACGGGTAGGGGTAGCGGGCCTAACAATGAGCAGTTCTTC.

The V gene is TRBV16, the J gene TRBJ2-7, with D possibly matching TRBD1 (6 bases). The V and J ends lost 0 bases and 7 bases respectively, with 10 bases between them. From germline, CDR1 is KGHSY and CDR2 FQNENV. The CDR3 has 13 amino acids. The CDR3: CASSQSGQGEQYF. The CDR3 coding sequence is TGTGCCAGCAGCCAATCTGGCCAGGGGGAGCAGTACTTC.

This clone occurred once. An end of the junction does not agree with germline; a read error may underlie this. The genes are TRBV3-1 (or the pseudogene TRBV3-2) and TRBJ2-7; D gene uncertain. This CDR3 region has 12 residues. Germline loops: CDR1 LGHDT, CDR2 YNNKEL (reference sequence). This chain's CDR3 is CASSQDLRPLHF. The DNA of the CDR3 is TGTGCCAGCAGCCAAGATCTACGCCCACTGCACTTC.

The chain couples TRBV3-1 (or the pseudogene TRBV3-2) to TRBJ2-7; 9 bases are shared with TRBD2. Unmatched junction bases numbered 17, after V lost 4 bases and J lost 10 bases. CDR3 length: 16 residues. Germline V CDR1 and CDR2: LGHDT, YNNKEL (reference sequence). This chain's CDR3 is CASSPRLGLAGFIQYF. DNA of the CDR3: TGTGCCAGCAGCCCCCGATTGGGGCTAGCGGGATTTATACAGTACTTC.

The rearrangement joins TRBV9 to TRBJ1-3, with D tentatively TRBD1 (5 bases). The V end lost 2 bases, the J end lost 2 bases, and 11 bases lay between the germline ends. Germline V gives CDR1 SGDLS, CDR2 YYNGEE. The CDR3 extends over 15 amino acids. In DNA form, the CDR3 reads TGTGCCAGCAGCGTTCGGGGACTTCCTGGAAACACCATATATTTT. Its translation is CASSVRGLPGNTIYF.

The rearrangement uses TRBV23-1 and TRBJ2-3; 11 bases line up with TRBD1. TRBV23-1 is sorted into the ORF group, with uncertain function. Trimming at V came to 3 bases and at J to 5 bases, leaving 1 base not matched to a gene. The CDR3 is 14 amino acids. The CDR3 here is CASSQGTGGDTQYF. As DNA, the CDR3 is TGCGCCAGCAGTCAGGGGACAGGGGGAGATACGCAGTATTTT.

This clone was picked up one time. One end of the junction does not line up with germline, which may come from a read error. Other DNA sequences in the same sample also yield this CDR3. The rearrangement links TRBV18 to TRBJ1-2; TRBD1 might be the D (5 bases). CDR3 length: 14 amino acids. Germline lookup yields CDR1 KGHSH and CDR2 LQKENI. The CDR3 DNA follows: TGTGCCAGCTCACCATCCAGGGAGGTCTATGGTTACACCTTC. Protein product: CASSPSREVYGYTF.

The chain combines TRBV4-2 with TRBJ2-5; TRBD2 aligns across 13 bases. The CDR3 has 20 amino acids. Unmatched junction bases numbered 19, after V lost 4 bases and J lost 5 bases. The germline V gene encodes CDR1 LGHNA and CDR2 YNFKEQ. In nucleotides, the CDR3 is TGTGCCAGCAGCCTGCGCTTCGGGACTAGCGGGGCCAGGCGGCGGGAGACCCAGTACTTC. This gives the protein CASSLRFGTSGARRRETQYF.

This clone has only a few counts. V usage is TRBV7-8 and J usage is TRBJ1-1; D is uncertain. Germline V gives CDR1 SGHVS, CDR2 FQNEAQ. There are 15 residues in the CDR3. The V and J ends lost 0 bases and 3 bases respectively, with 11 bases between them. CDR3 DNA: TGTGCCAGCAGCTTAGCGGTTGGTAGAGACACTGAAGCTTTCTTT. Its translation: CASSLAVGRDTEAFF.

The V call is TRBV9, the J call TRBJ2-2, with D perhaps TRBD2 (6 bases). CDR3 size: 15 residues. Per germline, CDR1 SGDLS and CDR2 YYNGEE. The V end lost 4 bases, the J end lost 2 bases, and 12 bases lay between the germline ends. In nucleotides, the CDR3 is TGTGCCAGCAGCACCCGGACTACTAACACCGGGGAGCTGTTTTTT. Translating it yields CASSTRTTNTGELFF.

This chain connects TRBV13 to TRBJ2-7; TRBD2 aligns across 14 bases. CDR1 is PRHDT and CDR2 is FYEKMQ in the germline V gene (reference sequence). Trimming took 4 bases from V and 4 from J; bases not matched to a gene: 9. This CDR3 is built from 17 residues. Written as DNA, the CDR3 is TGTGCCAGCAGCTCCTCCCAGGGACTAGCGGGGGATTACGAGCAGTACTTC. Translated: CASSSSQGLAGDYEQYF.

V gene TRBV25-1 combines with J gene TRBJ1-2, with D hard to call. This CDR3 region has 14 residues. CDR1 and CDR2 from the germline V gene are MGHDK and SYGVNS. The V gene lost 3 bases and the J gene lost 8 bases, with 16 bases spanning the gap. The CDR3 spells CASSDGEGEYGYTF. CDR3 DNA sequence: TGTGCCAGCAGTGATGGGGAGGGTGAATACGGCTACACCTTC.

This chain uses TRBV6-5 with TRBJ1-1; perhaps TRBD1 as D (6 bases). The germline CDR1 and CDR2 sequences are MNHEY and SVGAGI. CDR3 length: 13 residues. The V and J ends lost 5 bases and 1 base respectively, with 8 bases between them. DNA for the CDR3: TGTGCCAGCAGTACACAGGGGAACACTGAAGCTTTCTTT. Its protein product is CASSTQGNTEAFF.

This clone was counted between two and nine times. This chain links TRBV6-6 with TRBJ1-1, with TRBD1 matching 8 bases. CDR3 size: 14 residues. The germline V gene has CDR1 MNHNY and CDR2 SVGAGI (reference sequence). Losses at the gene ends were 8 bases for V and 4 bases for J; bases not matched to a gene: 9. CDR3: CASDDSGGGTEAFF. The CDR3 DNA sequence: TGTGCCAGCGATGATTCAGGGGGCGGCACTGAAGCTTTCTTT.

In this sample, this clone turned up once. The chain links TRBV19 to TRBJ1-6; D ambiguous. Trimming stripped 5 bases from V and 7 bases from J, with 15 bases between. The V gene's germline CDR1 is LNHDA and CDR2 SQIVND (reference sequence). The CDR3 contains 15 residues. The CDR3 protein is CASSWVEGDNSPLHF. CDR3 in DNA: TGTGCCAGTAGTTGGGTCGAGGGCGACAATTCACCCCTCCACTTT.

As DNA, the CDR3 is TGCAGTGCATCGGACAGGGACGAGCAGTACTTC. Translation: CSASDRDEQYF. The rearrangement uses TRBV20-1 and TRBJ2-7; TRBD1 agrees at 8 bases. V lost 6 bases to trimming and J lost 5 bases; unmatched junction nucleotides: 3. The CDR3 runs to 11 residues. CDR1 and CDR2 from the germline V gene are DFQATT and SNEGSKA (reference sequence).

The rearrangement uses TRBV28 and TRBJ2-2; D may be TRBD2 (6 bases). Germline V gene data show CDR1 as MDHEN and CDR2 as SYDVKM. The CDR3 is 17 residues long. Between the trimmed V and J ends, which lost 2 bases and 4 bases, there was a span of 17 bases. The CDR3 is CASSLHTGTSSTGELFF. Here the CDR3 DNA reads TGTGCCAGCAGTTTACACACCGGGACTTCTAGCACCGGGGAGCTGTTTTTT.

This chain links TRBV6-5 with TRBJ1-5; weak D call: TRBD1 (5 bases). Germline CDR1 reads MNHEY; CDR2 reads SVGAGI. Between the trimmed V and J ends, which lost 6 bases and 2 bases, there was a span of 11 bases. The CDR3 runs to 14 residues. CDR3 bases: TGTGCCAGCAGGTGGAGGGACGGCAATCAGCCCCAGCATTTT. As protein: CASRWRDGNQPQHF.

This sequence joins TRBV6-2 or TRBV6-3 and TRBJ1-5; the match to TRBD1 covers 9 bases. The CDR3 contains 18 residues. CDR1 is MNHEY and CDR2 is SVGEGT in the germline V gene. Trimming took 4 bases from V and 2 from J; bases not matched to a gene: 12. This CDR3 is CASSWGQGIAYGNQPQHF. CDR3 sequence (DNA): TGTGCCAGCAGTTGGGGACAGGGCATCGCGTACGGCAATCAGCCCCAGCATTTT.